This passage covers 26 T cell receptor beta chains from one sample sequenced in a study of blood T cell repertoires in COVID-19. Some clones are missing from TCRdb's copy, which holds only in-frame ones; the method was immunoSEQ multiplex PCR. The sample carries 110,000 to 150,000 clones, more than 75% recorded once. Sequencing was carried out using PBMCs or T cells enriched from blood (not recorded which). These receptors were obtained from a woman aged 45-59 years who had recovered from COVID-19.

This chain uses TRBV24-1 with TRBJ1-6; D not certain. The ends were cut back, 3 bases at V and 10 bases at J, with 9 bases in the middle. Germline assignment: CDR1 KGHDR and CDR2 SFDVKD. The CDR3 is 13 residues long. The CDR3 DNA reads as TGTGCCACCAGTGATATGTATGGCTCACCCCTCCACTTT. It encodes CATSDMYGSPLHF.

The rearrangement joins TRBV7-3 to TRBJ1-6; D is unresolved. Trimming removed 5 bases at V and 8 bases at J, with 10 bases between. This CDR3 is 13 amino acids long. Germline lookup yields CDR1 SGHTA and CDR2 FQGTGA. For the CDR3, the DNA is TGTGCCAGCAGCCCCTTGCCGGATTCACCCCTCCACTTT. Amino acid sequence: CASSPLPDSPLHF.

The chain's CDR3 is CATSSRQNYGYTF. The CDR3 nucleotides read TGTGCCACCAGCTCGCGACAGAACTATGGCTACACCTTC. The chain employs TRBV15 and TRBJ1-2; perhaps TRBD1 as D (5 bases). V shed 5 bases and J shed 2 bases, with 9 bases lying between them. Germline V CDR1 and CDR2: LNHNV, YYDKDF (reference sequence). The CDR3 has 13 amino acids.

The V and J genes are TRBV3-1 (or the pseudogene TRBV3-2) and TRBJ2-7; possible D gene TRBD1, 6 bases. The germline CDR1 and CDR2 sequences are LGHDT and YNNKEL (reference sequence). The CDR3 contains 15 residues. V lost 6 bases, J lost 2 bases, and 17 bases lay in between. The CDR3 bases are TGTGCCAGCAGGCGGACAGACCGACCCGCCTACGAGCAGTACTTC. Translated: CASRRTDRPAYEQYF.

The rearrangement joins TRBV28 to TRBJ1-4, with TRBD1 as a possible D gene (6 bases). Germline CDR1 and CDR2: MDHEN and SYDVKM. V lost 9 bases and J 6 bases, leaving 11 bases between the germline ends. The CDR3 is made up of 12 amino acids. The CDR3 here is CASGQRDEKLFF. DNA of the CDR3: TGTGCCAGTGGACAGAGAGATGAAAAACTGTTTTTT.

The rearrangement joins TRBV5-1 to TRBJ1-2; 8 bases are shared with TRBD1. Trimming cost V 0 bases and J 3 bases; bases outside gene matches: 1. Germline V CDR1 and CDR2: SGHRS, YFSETQ. This CDR3 spans 14 amino acids. Here the CDR3 DNA reads TGCGCCAGCAGCTTGGACAGGGGGGACTATGGCTACACCTTC. It codes for CASSLDRGDYGYTF.

V is TRBV14 and J is TRBJ2-4, with 7 positions matching TRBD1. Losses at the gene ends were 3 bases for V and 4 bases for J; bases not matched to a gene: 6. The CDR3 sequence is 15 residues long. Germline-derived CDR1 and CDR2 are SGHDN and FVKESK. In nucleotides, the CDR3 is TGTGCCAGCAGCCATGGCCGGGACAGAAAAAACATTCAGTACTTC. Translated: CASSHGRDRKNIQYF.

The V gene is TRBV27, the J gene TRBJ2-3; 8 bases are shared with TRBD2. V was pared by 1 base and J by 4 bases, with 7 bases of the junction left unmatched. The CDR3 length is 16 residues. CDR1 is MNHEY, CDR2 SMNVEV, per germline (reference sequence). In nucleotides, the CDR3 is TGTGCCAGCAGTTTATATGGGACTAGTGTTGCAGATACGCAGTATTTT. Its protein is CASSLYGTSVADTQYF.

The rearrangement joins TRBV18 to TRBJ2-5, with a tentative D call TRBD1 (5 bases). Germline assignment: CDR1 KGHSH and CDR2 LQKENI. The germline V and J ends were trimmed by 2 bases and 7 bases, with 5 bases remaining between them. This CDR3 has 11 amino acids. The CDR3 nucleotides are TGTGCCAGCTCACCAGACAGGACCCAGTACTTC. Amino acid sequence: CASSPDRTQYF.

The chain links TRBV29-1 to TRBJ2-7; no definite D call. Trimming took off 8 bases at V and 2 bases at J, with 10 bases between the two ends. The CDR3 loop spans 11 amino acids. Per germline, CDR1 SQVTM and CDR2 ANQGSEA. CDR3 loop: CSYRATYEQYF. CDR3 nucleotides: TGCAGCTATAGAGCTACCTACGAGCAGTACTTC.

This clone has only one observation. The chain recombines TRBV7-6 with TRBJ2-2; D may be TRBD2 (6 bases). Germline values: CDR1 SGHVS, CDR2 FNYEAQ. The CDR3 has 17 amino acids. Trimming removed 1 base at V and 8 bases at J, with 20 bases between. CDR3 DNA sequence: TGTGCCAGCAGCTTAGATCCAGCGGGCCTAGGGAGGGGGGAGCTGTTTTTT. The encoded protein is CASSLDPAGLGRGELFF.

The chain recombines TRBV6-5 with TRBJ2-1; 9 bases are a match to TRBD1. Germline assignment: CDR1 MNHEY and CDR2 SVGAGI. The V gene end was trimmed by 0 bases and the J gene end by 9 bases; junction bases not matched to a gene: 3. The CDR3 contains 14 residues. CDR3 in DNA: TGTGCCAGCAGTTACTCACCGGGACAGGGTGAGCAGTTCTTC. This translates into CASSYSPGQGEQFF.

This clone was seen ten or more times. The chain is built from TRBV19 and TRBJ1-6, with D unresolved. Trimming took off 6 bases at V and 7 bases at J, with 13 bases between the two ends. Germline V gene lookup returns CDR1 LNHDA and CDR2 SQIVND (reference sequence). The CDR3 has 14 amino acids. CDR3: CASRRYSENSPLHF. CDR3 nucleotides: TGTGCCAGTAGGCGTTATTCGGAGAATTCACCCCTCCACTTT.

This chain links TRBV7-8 with TRBJ2-3; TRBD1 matches at 9 bases. V shed 5 bases and J 5 bases; nucleotides not matched to a gene: 11. The CDR3 has 16 residues. Germline loops: CDR1 SGHVS, CDR2 FQNEAQ. CDR3 in amino acids: CASSPDRGQGGDTQYF. In DNA, the CDR3 is TGTGCCAGCAGCCCCGACAGGGGACAGGGTGGAGATACGCAGTATTTT.

This rearrangement joins TRBV15 to TRBJ2-2; D is undetermined. Germline lookup yields CDR1 LNHNV and CDR2 YYDKDF (reference sequence). There are 16 residues in the CDR3. The germline V and J ends were trimmed by 3 bases and 2 bases, with 13 bases remaining between them. DNA of the CDR3: TGTGCCACCAGCAGTCCCGAGGCCCACAACACCGGGGAGCTGTTTTTT. It specifies CATSSPEAHNTGELFF.

This chain uses TRBV3-1 (or the pseudogene TRBV3-2) with TRBJ1-2; 9 bases map to TRBD1. CDR3 length: 17 residues. Trimming removed 1 base from V and 0 bases from J; junction bases left unmatched: 6. Germline assignment: CDR1 LGHDT and CDR2 YNNKEL (reference sequence). CDR3 in amino acids: CASSQGQGVRPNYGYTF. In DNA, the CDR3 is TGTGCCAGCAGCCAAGGACAGGGGGTCCGGCCTAACTATGGCTACACCTTC.

This clone was counted a single time. This chain connects TRBV4-1 to TRBJ2-3, with D perhaps matching TRBD2 (6 bases). Per the germline V gene, CDR1 is MGHRA and CDR2 is YSYEKL. With 4 bases removed from V and 1 base from J, the gap between germline ends came to 12 bases. The CDR3 runs to 15 residues. CDR3 nucleotide sequence: TGCGCCAGCAGCCGTTTGGGGGGTCGCACAGATACGCAGTATTTT. Its protein is CASSRLGGRTDTQYF.

V usage is TRBV4-1 and J usage is TRBJ1-2; a possible D gene is TRBD1 (5 bases). This CDR3 spans 15 amino acids. Germline V gene sequence: CDR1 MGHRA, CDR2 YSYEKL. V lost 1 base, J lost 1 base, and 10 bases lay in between. The CDR3 spells CASSQADTDNYGYTF. Here the CDR3 DNA reads TGCGCCAGCAGCCAAGCGGACACAGATAACTATGGCTACACCTTC.

In DNA form, the CDR3 reads TGTGCCAGTAGTCTCGGACAGGGAAGGTGGGACATTCAGTACTTC. Its translation is CASSLGQGRWDIQYF. This rearrangement joins TRBV19 to TRBJ2-4; 8 positions match TRBD1. This CDR3 is built from 15 residues. V trimming: 5 bases; J trimming: 8 bases; junction bases outside the gene matches: 11. In germline, CDR1 is LNHDA, CDR2 SQIVND (reference sequence).

The chain recombines TRBV27 with TRBJ1-5, with 8 bases identical to TRBD1. Germline V gene sequence: CDR1 MNHEY, CDR2 SMNVEV (reference sequence). This CDR3 region has 16 residues. V lost 5 bases, J lost 6 bases, and 12 bases stayed unmatched. CDR3 nucleotides: TGTGCCAGCAGTCCGCAGGGGGCAGGTTGGGGTCAGCCCCAGCATTTT. Encoded protein: CASSPQGAGWGQPQHF.

V is TRBV27 and J is TRBJ1-2, with TRBD1 as a possible D gene (6 bases). Germline-derived CDR1 and CDR2 are MNHEY and SMNVEV (reference sequence). Trimming took off 7 bases at V and 2 bases at J, with 14 bases between the two ends. This CDR3 comprises 14 residues. The CDR3 spells CASKGDGPNYGYTF. DNA of the CDR3: TGTGCCAGCAAGGGGGATGGCCCGAACTATGGCTACACCTTC.

A single count supports this clone. The chain joins TRBV27 to TRBJ1-2; TRBD1 is a possible D gene (5 bases). The CDR3 runs 18 residues. Per germline, CDR1 MNHEY and CDR2 SMNVEV (reference sequence). Trimming pared 3 bases from V and 5 bases from J, leaving 25 bases between. The CDR3 DNA sequence: TGTGCCAGCAGTTTTAGCTTACCGGGGGGTGCCACGGGGTATGGCTACACCTTC. Encoded protein: CASSFSLPGGATGYGYTF.

Only a few counts were recorded for this clone. The gene calls are TRBV6-4 and TRBJ2-3, with a weak D call TRBD1 (5 bases). The CDR3 contains 15 residues. The V gene lost 0 bases and the J gene lost 5 bases, with 12 bases spanning the gap. CDR1 and CDR2 (germline): MRHNA, SNTAGT. The chain's CDR3 is CASSDSVGAIDTQYF. The CDR3 coding sequence is TGTGCCAGCAGTGACTCGGTAGGGGCGATAGATACGCAGTATTTT.

The gene calls are TRBV6-6 and TRBJ2-2; tentative D call: TRBD1 (5 bases). The CDR3 loop spans 13 amino acids. The V end was cut by 7 bases, the J end by 6 bases, with 12 bases between. Germline V gene lookup returns CDR1 MNHNY and CDR2 SVGAGI (reference sequence). The CDR3 nucleotides read TGTGCCAGCAAGGATAAGGGGTCCGGGGAGCTGTTTTTT. It specifies CASKDKGSGELFF.

The rearrangement joins TRBV7-2 to TRBJ2-7; a weak D match, TRBD1 (5 bases). Germline V gene data show CDR1 as SGHTA and CDR2 as FQGNSA. The CDR3 runs to 16 residues. Trimming cost V 1 base and J 1 base, with 14 bases left between them. DNA for the CDR3: TGTGCCAGCAGCTTAGGGGCCCAGGGTAGGTCCTACGAGCAGTACTTC. It codes for CASSLGAQGRSYEQYF.

The CDR3, as DNA: TGTGCCAGCAGCTCAATGAGACAGGGGAATTTTCGAAGCTATGGCTACACCTTC. It yields the protein CASSSMRQGNFRSYGYTF. The rearrangement links TRBV11-2 to TRBJ1-2; 8 bases fit TRBD1. In germline, CDR1 is SGHAT, CDR2 FQNNGV. This CDR3 has 18 residues. The V segment lost 4 bases and the J segment 4 bases; nucleotides outside the gene matches: 17.